These 23 T cell receptor beta chains were sequenced from one sample in a study of blood T cell repertoires in COVID-19. TCRdb's table, derived via immunoSEQ multiplex PCR, lists solely in-frame clones and lacks some. This table has roughly 68,000 clones, 76% appearing once. Sequencing used peripheral blood. These receptors all come from a man aged 55 to 70 with COVID-19, enrolled during active disease.

This clone was found once. The chain employs TRBV5-1 and TRBJ2-7; a weak D match, TRBD2 (7 bases). The CDR3 runs to 13 residues. Germline-derived CDR1 and CDR2 are SGHRS and YFSETQ. V dropped 0 bases and J dropped 6 bases, with 10 bases sitting between them. CDR3 protein: CASSLAGGLEQYF. As DNA, the CDR3 is TGCGCCAGCAGCTTGGCCGGGGGGCTCGAGCAGTACTTC.

This rearrangement joins TRBV19 to TRBJ2-3; tentative D call: TRBD2 (7 bases). The CDR3 has 15 amino acids. V was trimmed by 6 bases and J by 4 bases, leaving 17 bases between them. Germline loops: CDR1 LNHDA, CDR2 SQIVND (reference sequence). CDR3 nucleotide sequence: TGTGCCAGTAGCTCGAGGGGGGGGAGGGCAGATACGCAGTATTTT. The encoded protein is CASSSRGGRADTQYF.

The J gene is TRBJ2-7, the V gene TRBV5-1; D may be TRBD2 (6 bases). Trimming shortened V by 5 bases and J by 2 bases, and 17 bases separated the two germline ends. Germline-derived CDR1 and CDR2 are SGHRS and YFSETQ. The CDR3 spans 15 residues. The CDR3 DNA reads as TGCGCCAGCAGGGAGGGAACTAGTCCGACCTACGAGCAGTACTTC. Translation: CASREGTSPTYEQYF.

CDR3 protein: CASSLVGAGDTQYF. The CDR3 DNA reads as TGCGCCAGCAGCTTGGTGGGGGCGGGAGATACGCAGTATTTT. The V gene is TRBV5-1, the J gene TRBJ2-3; D perhaps matches TRBD1 (6 bases). V was pared by 0 bases and J by 5 bases, with 10 bases between. The CDR3 covers 14 residues. Germline V gives CDR1 SGHRS, CDR2 YFSETQ.

This chain joins TRBV28 and TRBJ1-4; the D is unclear. Trimming stripped 6 bases from V and 0 bases from J, with 11 bases between. CDR1 and CDR2 from the germline V gene are MDHEN and SYDVKM. This CDR3 is built from 15 residues. The CDR3 coding sequence is TGTGCCAGCAGCCTGACTCCTTCAACTAATGAAAAACTGTTTTTT. This encodes CASSLTPSTNEKLFF.

V and J are TRBV19 and TRBJ2-3; the D is unclear. CDR3 length: 14 residues. V was clipped by 6 bases and J by 2 bases, with 12 bases between them. In germline, CDR1 is LNHDA, CDR2 SQIVND (reference sequence). CDR3 sequence reads: CASRSGTFTDTQYF. The CDR3 DNA reads TGTGCCAGTAGATCTGGCACATTCACAGATACGCAGTATTTT. Supplemented by reference TRBV19 and TRBJ2-3, the full variable domain reads DGGITQSPKYLFRKEGQNVTLSCEQNLNHDAMYWYRQDPGQGLRLIYYSQIVNDFQKGDIAEGYSVSREKKESFPLTVTSAQKNPTAFYLCASRSGTFTDTQYFGPGTRLTVL.

This clone was seen only once. The rearrangement joins TRBV6-6 to TRBJ2-2, with 12 bases fitting TRBD1. J gave up 7 bases and V 10 bases, and 4 bases lay outside the gene matches. CDR1 is MNHNY, CDR2 SVGAGI, per germline (reference sequence). The CDR3 totals 13 residues. The DNA of the CDR3 is TGTGCCACGGGGACAGGGGGCCACGGGGAGCTGTTTTTT. It specifies CATGTGGHGELFF.

V gene TRBV7-9 combines with J gene TRBJ1-4; possibly TRBD1 for D (6 bases). Germline values: CDR1 SEHNR, CDR2 FQNEAQ (reference sequence). The germline V and J ends were trimmed by 7 bases and 11 bases, with 20 bases remaining between them. The CDR3 has 14 amino acids. The DNA of the CDR3 is TGTGCCAGCACCCAGGGACATGGCGACGGGAAACTGTTTTTT. Residues: CASTQGHGDGKLFF.

This chain joins TRBV3-1 (or the pseudogene TRBV3-2) and TRBJ2-7; D uncertain. The CDR3 runs to 14 residues. Trimming pared 1 base from V and 2 bases from J, leaving 9 bases between. Germline lookup yields CDR1 LGHDT and CDR2 YNNKEL (reference sequence). CDR3 coding DNA: TGTGCCAGCAGCCAAGGGCGGTTTGCCTACGAGCAGTACTTC. Translating gives CASSQGRFAYEQYF.

The chain links TRBV5-1 to TRBJ1-6, with a weak D call TRBD1 (6 bases). The V end lost 4 bases, the J end lost 0 bases, and 14 bases lay between the germline ends. The CDR3 has 17 residues. Looked up from germline, CDR1 is SGHRS and CDR2 is YFSETQ. CDR3 DNA sequence: TGCGCCAGCAGCCCCCAGGGGCCAAGCTCCTATAATTCACCCCTCCACTTT. Amino acids: CASSPQGPSSYNSPLHF.

The chain has TRBV5-1 and TRBJ1-1, with D hard to call. V shed 0 bases and J shed 4 bases, with 10 bases lying between them. From germline, CDR1 is SGHRS and CDR2 YFSETQ. The CDR3 extends over 14 amino acids. In nucleotides, the CDR3 is TGCGCCAGCAGCTTGGAATTTTCGGGCACTGAAGCTTTCTTT. This sequence encodes CASSLEFSGTEAFF.

The CDR3 sequence is CASRGQIGNTIYF. CDR3 nucleotide sequence: TGTGCCAGCCGGGGACAGATTGGAAACACCATATATTTT. V usage is TRBV28 and J usage is TRBJ1-3, with 7 bases fitting TRBD1. CDR3 length equals 13 residues. Germline V CDR1 and CDR2: MDHEN, SYDVKM. V lost 8 bases to trimming and J lost 3 bases; unmatched junction nucleotides: 4.

The chain joins TRBV10-3 to TRBJ1-5; D is possibly TRBD1 (5 bases). Between the trimmed V and J ends, which lost 5 bases and 4 bases, there was a span of 12 bases. This CDR3 contains 14 residues. Per the germline V gene, CDR1 is ENHRY and CDR2 is SYGVKD. As DNA, the CDR3 is TGTGCCATCAGTCAGGGACTGGGAAATCAGCCCCAGCATTTT. Amino acid sequence: CAISQGLGNQPQHF.

The gene calls are TRBV10-3 and TRBJ2-3; 10 positions agree with TRBD2. The CDR3 length is 14 residues. J lost 4 bases, V lost 4 bases, and 2 bases had no gene match. In germline, CDR1 is ENHRY, CDR2 SYGVKD. CDR3: CAISGLAGADTQYF. CDR3 DNA sequence: TGTGCCATCAGTGGTCTAGCGGGAGCAGATACGCAGTATTTT.

In its sample, this clone was seen a few times. The chain has TRBV6-5 and TRBJ1-3; D is uncertain. V was shortened by 6 bases and J by 1 base, with 10 bases between the two germline ends. CDR3 size: 14 residues. CDR1 is MNHEY and CDR2 is SVGAGI in the germline V gene. The CDR3 reads CASSLAGSGNTIYF. CDR3 sequence (DNA): TGTGCCAGCAGCCTGGCGGGGTCTGGAAACACCATATATTTT.

The chain joins TRBV7-9 to TRBJ2-1, with TRBD2 identical over 8 bases. Germline loops: CDR1 SEHNR, CDR2 FQNEAQ (reference sequence). Germline trimming cut 4 bases from V and 1 base from J; bases unmatched to any gene: 6. CDR3 length: 16 amino acids. CDR3 residues: CASSYTGTSSYNEQFF. The CDR3, as DNA: TGTGCCAGCAGCTACACCGGGACTAGTTCCTACAATGAGCAGTTCTTC. Filled out from reference TRBV7-9 and TRBJ2-1, the complete variable domain reads DTGVSQNPRHKITKRGQNVTFRCDPISEHNRLYWYRQTLGQGPEFLTYFQNEAQLEKSRLLSDRFSAERPKGSFSTLEIQRTEQGDSAMYLCASSYTGTSSYNEQFFGPGTRLTVL.

The chain recombines TRBV7-9 with TRBJ1-6; 9 bases align to TRBD1. Germline CDR1 and CDR2: SEHNR and FQNEAQ (reference sequence). The junction had 10 bases not matched to a gene; V was cut back by 6 bases and J by 13 bases. The CDR3 spans 14 residues. DNA of the CDR3: TGTGCCAGCAGACCGGGACAGGGAAATTATCCCCTCCACTTT. This sequence encodes CASRPGQGNYPLHF.

Details on this clone: This sample includes further DNA sequences coding for the same CDR3. The gene calls are TRBV3-1 (or the pseudogene TRBV3-2) and TRBJ2-2; D unresolved. Trimming stripped 6 bases from V and 3 bases from J, with 8 bases between. Germline CDR1 LGHDT, CDR2 YNNKEL (reference sequence). The CDR3 totals 13 residues. The CDR3 protein is CASSLRYTGELFF. CDR3 sequence (DNA): TGTGCCAGCAGTCTAAGATACACCGGGGAGCTGTTTTTT.

The V and J genes are TRBV12-3 or TRBV12-4 and TRBJ2-5; possibly TRBD2 for D (5 bases). V lost 6 bases and J 5 bases, leaving 10 bases between the germline ends. The CDR3 is 12 amino acids. CDR3 DNA: TGTGCCAGCAGCTTTAGAGGGGAGACCCAGTACTTC. Protein sequence: CASSFRGETQYF.

The CDR3 reads CASRNSGDEQFF. CDR3 DNA: TGTGCCAGCAGAAATAGCGGAGACGAGCAGTTCTTC. The rearrangement uses TRBV6-5 and TRBJ2-1, with a weak D call TRBD2 (6 bases). CDR3 length equals 12 residues. V lost 6 bases and J lost 10, with 13 bases in between. Per the germline V gene, CDR1 is MNHEY and CDR2 is SVGAGI.

This rearrangement joins TRBV10-1 to TRBJ2-3; 7 nucleotides align to TRBD2. This CDR3 comprises 15 residues. Losses at the gene ends were 5 bases for V and 0 bases for J; bases not matched to a gene: 5. The germline CDR1 and CDR2 sequences are WNHNN and SYGVQD (reference sequence). The CDR3: CASSSSGASTDTQYF. The CDR3 DNA reads TGCGCCAGCAGTTCTAGCGGCGCTAGCACAGATACGCAGTATTTT.

V usage is TRBV6-5 and J usage is TRBJ1-1; 7 bases agree with TRBD1. Looked up from germline, CDR1 is MNHEY and CDR2 is SVGAGI. J was trimmed by 5 bases and V by 4 bases; bases with no gene match: 4. The CDR3 is 13 residues long. This chain's CDR3 is CASSSSRGTEAFF. Written as DNA, the CDR3 is TGTGCCAGCAGTTCCTCCAGGGGGACTGAAGCTTTCTTT.

The V call is TRBV18, the J call TRBJ1-4; no clear D gene. Germline CDR1 KGHSH, CDR2 LQKENI. This CDR3 has 14 amino acids. Trimming cost V 5 bases and J 8 bases, with 15 bases left between them. CDR3: CASSSGRWEEKLFF. The CDR3 bases are TGTGCCAGCTCATCGGGCCGTTGGGAGGAAAAACTGTTTTTT.